Each of the 24 T cell receptor beta chains below was sequenced from the same sample in a study of blood T cell repertoires in COVID-19. This table comes from immunoSEQ multiplex PCR, and its TCRdb copy is limited to in-frame clones, with some not included. The table lists about 170,000 clones, 80% to 85% of them singletons. The sample consisted of peripheral blood. These receptors were collected from a man between 65 and 79 years old with active or convalescent COVID-19.

This chain links TRBV7-2 with TRBJ1-2; 9 positions agree with TRBD1. This CDR3 is 16 amino acids long. J lost 4 bases, V lost 3 bases, and 9 bases had no gene match. The germline V gene encodes CDR1 SGHTA and CDR2 FQGNSA. The CDR3 region is CASSFAGTGILYGYTF. In DNA form, the CDR3 reads TGTGCCAGCAGCTTCGCCGGGACAGGGATTCTCTATGGCTACACCTTC.

The genes are TRBV13 and TRBJ2-7; 8 nucleotides line up with TRBD2. This CDR3 spans 16 amino acids. The germline CDR1 and CDR2 sequences are PRHDT and FYEKMQ (reference sequence). V dropped 0 bases and J dropped 3; count of bases not matched to a gene: 7. The CDR3 loop is CASSLGLGGGDYEQYF. CDR3 bases: TGTGCCAGCAGCTTAGGGCTCGGGGGGGGCGACTACGAGCAGTACTTC.

This chain links TRBV6-2 or TRBV6-3 with TRBJ1-1, with TRBD1 identical over 11 bases. V lost 5 bases, J lost 4 bases, and 3 bases stayed unmatched. CDR1 and CDR2 (germline): MNHEY, SVGEGT. This CDR3 has 14 amino acids. CDR3 region: CASSTGTGGTEAFF. The CDR3 DNA is TGTGCCAGCAGTACCGGGACAGGGGGCACTGAAGCTTTCTTT.

This rearrangement joins TRBV7-8 to TRBJ1-4; D not resolved. Looked up from germline, CDR1 is SGHVS and CDR2 is FQNEAQ. The CDR3 covers 17 residues. V was trimmed by 5 bases and J by 8 bases, leaving 24 bases between them. The CDR3 coding sequence is TGTGCCAGCAGCCCTAGCAGGTCGACCGTGTCGGGGGAAAAACTGTTTTTT. This encodes CASSPSRSTVSGEKLFF.

The chain recombines TRBV7-2 with TRBJ2-7; the D gene is possibly TRBD1 (6 bases). CDR1 is SGHTA, CDR2 FQGNSA, per germline. The ends were cut back, 5 bases at V and 6 bases at J, with 20 bases in the middle. This CDR3 comprises 15 residues. In DNA form, the CDR3 reads TGTGCCAGCAGCCCACCTACTACAGGGTTTCGCGAGCAGTACTTC. It encodes CASSPPTTGFREQYF.

The chain has TRBV2 and TRBJ2-3, with 9 bases lining up with TRBD1. This CDR3 is built from 16 residues. CDR1 SNHLY and CDR2 FYNNEI come from the germline V gene. With V trimmed by 7 bases and J by 6 bases, 14 bases remained unmatched. The CDR3 region has the DNA TGTGCCAGCACCTTAGGACAGGGGATCCGGCTGGATACGCAGTATTTT. Amino acids: CASTLGQGIRLDTQYF.

This clone is a singleton in its sample. V is TRBV28 and J is TRBJ2-1; 9 bases map to TRBD1. The germline CDR1 and CDR2 sequences are MDHEN and SYDVKM. There are 16 residues in the CDR3. V lost 6 bases, J lost 1 base, and 7 bases stayed unmatched. The chain's CDR3 is CASRTPGQGSYNEQFF. The CDR3 DNA reads as TGTGCCAGCAGAACGCCGGGACAGGGATCCTACAATGAGCAGTTCTTC.

V and J are TRBV7-2 and TRBJ2-2; a weak D match, TRBD2 (5 bases). The CDR3 consists of 15 residues. The V gene's germline CDR1 is SGHTA and CDR2 FQGNSA. V was trimmed by 1 base and J by 7 bases, leaving 13 bases between them. CDR3 sequence reads: CASSLGASLLGELFF. The CDR3 DNA follows: TGTGCCAGCAGCTTAGGGGCTAGCCTCCTCGGGGAGCTGTTTTTT.

This sequence joins TRBV18 and TRBJ1-5; the match to TRBD1 covers 8 bases. In germline, CDR1 is KGHSH, CDR2 LQKENI. Trimming removed 5 bases from V and 3 bases from J; junction bases left unmatched: 3. This CDR3 has 14 residues. The CDR3 DNA reads as TGTGCCAGCTCAAGGGACAGGTCCAATCAGCCCCAGCATTTT. Its translation: CASSRDRSNQPQHF.

The chain carries TRBV6-5 and TRBJ2-7, with 9 bases matching TRBD1. Germline CDR1 reads MNHEY; CDR2 reads SVGAGI. This CDR3 is 14 amino acids long. V trimming: 6 bases; J trimming: 4 bases; junction bases outside the gene matches: 7. DNA of the CDR3: TGTGCCAGCAGGTCCCGGGACAGGGATTACGAGCAGTACTTC. Residues: CASRSRDRDYEQYF.

V usage is TRBV5-6 and J usage is TRBJ1-2; D gene unclear. The CDR3 length is 14 residues. Germline V gene sequence: CDR1 SGHDT, CDR2 YYEEEE. Trimming stripped 0 bases from V and 1 base from J, with 7 bases between. The CDR3 DNA follows: TGTGCCAGCAGCTTGGGAGGGCTTAACTATGGCTACACCTTC. This codes for CASSLGGLNYGYTF.

The chain links TRBV27 to TRBJ2-1; 12 nucleotides align to TRBD2. This CDR3 has 16 amino acids. CDR1 is MNHEY and CDR2 is SMNVEV in the germline V gene (reference sequence). With V trimmed by 7 bases and J by 3 bases, 7 bases remained unmatched. The CDR3 nucleotides are TGTGCCAGCAAAAGGGAACTAGCGGGGGGCTACAATGAGCAGTTCTTC. Protein: CASKRELAGGYNEQFF.

The rearrangement joins TRBV6-1 to TRBJ1-1; D unclear. The CDR3 covers 14 residues. The germline V gene has CDR1 MNHNS and CDR2 SASEGT. With 3 bases removed from V and 4 bases from J, the gap between germline ends came to 12 bases. CDR3 loop: CASSEMVGVTEAFF. The CDR3 DNA is TGTGCCAGCAGTGAGATGGTGGGCGTCACTGAAGCTTTCTTT.

The genes are TRBV28 and TRBJ2-3; D may be TRBD2 (6 bases). CDR3 length: 18 residues. From germline, CDR1 is MDHEN and CDR2 SYDVKM. Trimming shortened V by 4 bases and J by 2 bases, and 22 bases separated the two germline ends. CDR3: CASSSQAGAASSTDTQYF. DNA for the CDR3: TGTGCCAGCAGTTCTCAAGCGGGTGCTGCTTCCTCCACAGATACGCAGTATTTT.

The V gene is TRBV28, the J gene TRBJ2-7; D is possibly TRBD2 (6 bases). The V gene lost 5 bases and the J gene lost 1 base, with 12 bases spanning the gap. The CDR3 runs to 14 residues. The V gene's germline CDR1 is MDHEN and CDR2 SYDVKM. The CDR3 spells CASSTPGGSYEQYF. In DNA, the CDR3 is TGTGCCAGCAGTACCCCAGGAGGGTCCTACGAGCAGTACTTC.

The chain combines TRBV28 with TRBJ1-1; 8 bases fit TRBD1. J lost 10 bases, V lost 5 bases, and 9 bases had no gene match. In germline, CDR1 is MDHEN, CDR2 SYDVKM. There are 13 residues in the CDR3. This CDR3 reads CASSDGQGRGAFF. The CDR3 bases are TGTGCCAGCAGTGACGGACAGGGAAGGGGAGCTTTCTTT.

The CDR3 reads CASSQDWSDQPQHF. CDR3 nucleotide sequence: TGCGCCAGCAGCCAAGATTGGTCAGATCAGCCCCAGCATTTT. This sequence joins TRBV4-3 and TRBJ1-5, with D hard to call. The V and J ends lost 0 bases and 5 bases respectively, with 8 bases between them. This CDR3 has 14 residues. Per germline, CDR1 LGHNA and CDR2 YSLEER.

The CDR3 loop reads CASTSGRTYEQYF. Here the CDR3 DNA reads TGTGCCAGCACCAGCGGAAGAACCTACGAGCAGTACTTC. This chain links TRBV6-5 with TRBJ2-7, with a possible D match to TRBD2 (5 bases). Trimming removed 7 bases at V and 2 bases at J, with 12 bases between. In germline, CDR1 is MNHEY, CDR2 SVGAGI. This CDR3 has 13 residues.

This chain links TRBV19 with TRBJ1-3; 9 bases agree with TRBD1. The CDR3 contains 17 residues. Germline trimming cut 4 bases from V and 3 bases from J; bases unmatched to any gene: 10. Per germline, CDR1 LNHDA and CDR2 SQIVND (reference sequence). The CDR3 spells CASSTGQGRTFGNTIYF. The DNA for the CDR3 is TGTGCCAGTAGTACTGGACAGGGGAGGACGTTTGGAAACACCATATATTTT.

The CDR3 nucleotides read TGTGCCGGGCACCCAGCGGTTCCCTACAATGAGCAGTTCTTC. Its protein is CAGHPAVPYNEQFF. The rearrangement uses TRBV30 and TRBJ2-1; a weak D match, TRBD2 (5 bases). V lost 8 bases and J lost 2, with 16 bases in between. CDR3 length: 14 residues. Germline values: CDR1 GTSNPN, CDR2 SVGIG (reference sequence). The variable domain in full, completed from reference TRBV30 and TRBJ2-1, reads SQTIHQWPATLVQPVGSPLSLECTVEGTSNPNLYWYRQAAGRGLQLLFYSVGIGQISSEVPQNLSASRPQDRQFILSSKKLLLSDSGFYLCAGHPAVPYNEQFFGPGTRLTVL.

The chain is built from TRBV19 and TRBJ1-5; D not certain. The CDR3 sequence is 13 residues long. The germline V and J ends were trimmed by 10 bases and 6 bases, with 16 bases remaining between them. Germline loops: CDR1 LNHDA, CDR2 SQIVND (reference sequence). This chain's CDR3 is CATVRTSGQPQHF. CDR3 in DNA: TGTGCCACCGTTAGGACTTCGGGTCAGCCCCAGCATTTT. Drawing the rest from reference TRBV19 and TRBJ1-5, the complete variable domain is DGGITQSPKYLFRKEGQNVTLSCEQNLNHDAMYWYRQDPGQGLRLIYYSQIVNDFQKGDIAEGYSVSREKKESFPLTVTSAQKNPTAFYLCATVRTSGQPQHFGDGTRLSIL.

In its sample, this clone was seen once. This chain uses TRBV28 with TRBJ2-1; 8 nucleotides line up with TRBD1. Germline V gene lookup returns CDR1 MDHEN and CDR2 SYDVKM. V lost 5 bases to trimming and J lost 9 bases; unmatched junction nucleotides: 6. There are 13 residues in the CDR3. CDR3 loop: CASSLSGTGEQFF. The CDR3 DNA reads TGTGCCAGCAGTCTGTCCGGGACAGGTGAGCAGTTCTTC.

The chain employs TRBV5-5 and TRBJ2-1; the D gene is possibly TRBD1 (6 bases). V lost 2 bases and J 7 bases, leaving 13 bases between the germline ends. The CDR3 consists of 14 residues. Germline V CDR1 and CDR2: SGHKS, YYEKEE (reference sequence). The CDR3 is CASSLRGNGNEQFF. In DNA, the CDR3 is TGTGCCAGCAGCTTAAGGGGGAATGGGAATGAGCAGTTCTTC. The variable domain in full, with the rest retrieved from reference TRBV5-5 and TRBJ2-1, is DAGVTQSPTHLIKTRGQQVTLRCSPISGHKSVSWYQQVLGQGPQFIFQYYEKEERGRGNFPDRFSARQFPNYSSELNVNALLLGDSALYLCASSLRGNGNEQFFGPGTRLTVL.

The table lists this clone with a count of one. The chain carries TRBV9 and TRBJ2-3, with D possibly matching TRBD2 (6 bases). With 1 base removed from V and 2 bases from J, the gap between germline ends came to 8 bases. Per germline, CDR1 SGDLS and CDR2 YYNGEE. The CDR3 is 14 amino acids. The CDR3 sequence is CASSVTLATDTQYF. The CDR3 nucleotides are TGTGCCAGCAGCGTAACACTAGCCACAGATACGCAGTATTTT.